This T cell receptor (beta chain) was sequenced for a study of Tregs in tolerant kidney transplant recipients (dated by TCRdb to between 2019 and 2020). Notes on the research overall: The study used TCRbeta sequencing to identify donor-specific regulatory T cells before combined kidney and bone marrow transplantation, then tracked those cells after transplant. Broad study findings and their caveats: Expanding Tregs with activated donor B cells appeared to identify the most biologically relevant and donor-specific TCRbeta repertoire. Donor-specific Treg expansion was found to exceed global Treg expansion in tolerant patients, suggesting antigen-driven rather than nonspecific expansion. Biological reproducibility was not examined directly, but technical replication error appeared to be minimal. For some patients the PCR primers changed over time, which made it impossible to compare the samples from those patients at the nucleotide level. Because only a small number of patients were included, the study had limitations, and the results will need to be validated in larger populations as well as under other immunosuppression protocols.

Genomic DNA was extracted from sorted cells with the QIAGEN DNeasy Blood and Tissue Kit for TCRbeta CDR3 sequencing. High-throughput TCRbeta CDR3 sequencing, including PCR amplification with bias correction and internal controls, was performed commercially through immunoSEQ. Turning to the authors' computational methods: Unique productive TCRbeta sequences were defined by CDR3 nucleotide sequence where primers matched, and otherwise by CDR3 amino acid sequence together with Vbeta and Jbeta genes. Sorting error was corrected by removing sequences shared between sorted populations at a frequency ratio of 2:1 or less, and the remaining shared sequences were assigned to the higher population. Sequences were defined as donor-reactive when expanded at least 5-fold in CFSE-low cells versus unstimulated cells and present at a frequency of at least 0.01% in CFSE-low cells. Jensen-Shannon divergence, calculated on the top 100 TCRbeta sequences ranked by frequency, was used to quantify repertoire divergence. For any sample with multiple sequencing runs, sorting error was corrected in each run separately before the runs were pooled. In TCRdb, the immuneACCESS table is reduced to in-frame sequences with V and J assigned. These tables do not hold every clone; where another copy was compared, an unresolved V gene accounts for under half, and the others remain unexplained. The V and J calls and clone size were taken over from that table, and D and trimming were inferred from the DNA. The sample yields tens of thousands of clones; 93% were counted once. Jointly, the top ten make up approximately 1.5% of the sample.

From the cysteine up to the phenylalanine, the CDR3 has a length of 15 residues. Only the CDR3 portion is preserved as DNA: 45 bases, with reading frame beginning at the first base. Via the germline V gene (reference sequence), CDR1 is SEHNR and CDR2 FQNEAQ. V loses 3 bases of germline sequence and J loses 2 bases, and the interval between the two ends is 11 bases. In the case of this clone: The antigen this receptor binds is unknown. No much larger clonotype is one base removed from it; base qualities were not supplied.

Transplants used related donors with nonmyeloablative bone marrow transplantation; mixed chimerism was transient in the human trials. Unstimulated Tregs (CD4+CD25+CD127-), CD4+ non-Tregs (CD4+CD25-), CD4 and CD8 cells were FACS-sorted from thawed PBMCs. A few combined kidney and bone marrow transplant recipients from the ITN036ST trial were included as patients, and samples were available only from these trial subjects. Healthy control blood was separated into PBMCs by Ficoll density gradient and cryopreserved, and patient PBMCs were collected both before and after transplant. The V and J genes are TRBV7-9 and TRBJ2-1; possibly the D gene is TRBD2, per 6 matching bases. Here the sequenced sample was CD4+ T cells from blood (PBMCs), taken 12 months after the transplant. This receptor was taken from a human patient who received a combined kidney and bone marrow transplant. Some T cells may have been brought in with the graft after a transplant. The encoded CDR3 is CASSLGLLTYNEQFF. The bases are TGTGCCAGCAGCTTGGGACTTCTAACCTACAATGAGCAGTTCTTC.